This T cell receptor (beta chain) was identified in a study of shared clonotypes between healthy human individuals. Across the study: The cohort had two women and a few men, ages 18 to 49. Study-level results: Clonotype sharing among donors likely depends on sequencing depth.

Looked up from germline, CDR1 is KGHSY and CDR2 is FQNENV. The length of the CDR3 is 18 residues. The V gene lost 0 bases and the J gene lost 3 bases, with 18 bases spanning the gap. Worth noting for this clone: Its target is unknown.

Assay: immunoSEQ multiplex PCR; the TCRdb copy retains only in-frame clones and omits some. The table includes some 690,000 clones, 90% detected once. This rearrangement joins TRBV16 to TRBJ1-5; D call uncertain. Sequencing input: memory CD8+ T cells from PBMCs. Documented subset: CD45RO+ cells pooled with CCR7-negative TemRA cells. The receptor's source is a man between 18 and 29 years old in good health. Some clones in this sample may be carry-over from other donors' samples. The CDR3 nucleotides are TGTGCCAGCAGCCAATCGGCCCCCGCCAATCCAGTCAATCAGCCCCAGCATTTT. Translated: CASSQSAPANPVNQPQHF.